The 21 T cell receptor beta chains listed next were all sequenced from one sample in a study of T cell changes during pregnancy in multiple sclerosis. The table came from immunoSEQ multiplex PCR; TCRdb's copy has only in-frame clones and leaves some out. The table lists about 70,000 clones, approximately 90% of them singletons. Sequenced material: peripheral blood, taken in the third trimester of pregnancy. These receptors were taken from a female donor with multiple sclerosis, enrolled in a pregnancy study.

The V call is TRBV6-5, the J call TRBJ2-6, with D perhaps TRBD2 (6 bases). Germline V gene lookup returns CDR1 MNHEY and CDR2 SVGAGI. V was pared by 10 bases and J by 2 bases, with 9 bases between. The CDR3 has 13 residues. The CDR3 bases are TGTGCCACCCGGAGGGCTGGGGCCAACGTCCTGACTTTC. Translation: CATRRAGANVLTF.

V is TRBV27 and J is TRBJ2-7, with TRBD2 matching over 13 bases. V dropped 6 bases and J dropped 6; count of bases not matched to a gene: 8. Germline CDR1 MNHEY, CDR2 SMNVEV (reference sequence). The CDR3 runs 15 residues. The DNA for the CDR3 is TGTGCCAGCAGCCTACGACTAGCGGGAGGAACCGAGCAGTACTTC. Its translation is CASSLRLAGGTEQYF.

CDR3 DNA sequence: TGTGCTAGTGGTTGGACTAGCGGGACCAACAATGAGCAGTTCTTC. Translation gives CASGWTSGTNNEQFF. V and J are TRBV12-5 and TRBJ2-1, with 12 nucleotides matching TRBD2. Germline CDR1 and CDR2: LGHNT and FRNRAP. With 4 bases clipped from V and 5 bases from J, the junction kept 3 bases outside the gene matches. The CDR3 has 15 amino acids.

This chain uses TRBV6-5 with TRBJ2-2; D ambiguous. Between the trimmed V and J ends, which lost 3 bases and 3 bases, there was a span of 11 bases. Germline CDR1 MNHEY, CDR2 SVGAGI. CDR3 size: 15 residues. The CDR3 loop reads CASSYFYTDTGELFF. The CDR3 nucleotides are TGTGCCAGCAGTTATTTTTATACGGACACCGGGGAGCTGTTTTTT.

V is TRBV7-2 and J is TRBJ1-2; perhaps TRBD1 as D (5 bases). The germline V gene has CDR1 SGHTA and CDR2 FQGNSA. The V end was cut by 4 bases, the J end by 7 bases, with 19 bases between. The CDR3 has 15 amino acids. The CDR3 region is CASSYPGTSVGGYTF. CDR3 coding DNA: TGTGCCAGCAGCTACCCCGGGACTTCGGTTGGTGGCTACACCTTC.

The V call is TRBV19, the J call TRBJ1-5; 9 bases are a match to TRBD1. Trimming cost V 9 bases and J 5 bases; bases outside gene matches: 14. CDR1 LNHDA and CDR2 SQIVND come from the germline V gene (reference sequence). The CDR3 is 16 residues long. This chain's CDR3 is CASRARTGEFDQPQHF. CDR3 DNA sequence: TGTGCCAGCAGAGCTCGGACAGGGGAGTTCGATCAGCCCCAGCATTTT.

The V gene is TRBV11-3, the J gene TRBJ1-2; D gene ambiguous. Looked up from germline, CDR1 is SGHNT and CDR2 is YENEEA. The CDR3 loop spans 14 amino acids. Between the trimmed V and J ends, which lost 1 base and 4 bases, there was a span of 10 bases. This CDR3 is CASSLVPGFYGYTF. For the CDR3, the DNA is TGTGCCAGCAGCTTAGTCCCCGGGTTCTATGGCTACACCTTC.

This clone came up once. The chain uses TRBV6-4 and TRBJ2-1, with 11 bases identical to TRBD2. This CDR3 has 15 residues. Per germline, CDR1 MRHNA and CDR2 SNTAGT. Unmatched junction bases numbered 5, after V lost 2 bases and J lost 8 bases. CDR3 sequence reads: CASSDRLAGRDEQFF. For the CDR3, the DNA is TGTGCCAGCAGTGACAGACTAGCGGGACGGGATGAGCAGTTCTTC.

The table lists this clone with a count of one. The genes are TRBV30 and TRBJ1-5; D is perhaps TRBD1 (5 bases). Germline loops: CDR1 GTSNPN, CDR2 SVGIG (reference sequence). The CDR3 extends over 13 amino acids. Trimming took 3 bases from V and 3 from J, leaving 9 bases between them. The CDR3 spells CAWSKGANQPQHF. The CDR3 DNA reads TGTGCCTGGAGCAAAGGGGCCAATCAGCCCCAGCATTTT.

The chain joins TRBV4-1 to TRBJ2-7; D is perhaps TRBD1 (5 bases). V lost 1 base and J lost 3, with 7 bases in between. This CDR3 spans 13 amino acids. Germline CDR1 and CDR2: MGHRA and YSYEKL. DNA for the CDR3: TGCGCCAGCAGCCAAGGGGGCGGCTACGAGCAGTACTTC. Translation gives CASSQGGGYEQYF.

This clone was seen just once. The gene calls are TRBV27 and TRBJ2-7, with 9 nucleotides matching TRBD1. Germline V lookup: CDR1 MNHEY, CDR2 SMNVEV (reference sequence). V lost 5 bases, J lost 7 bases, and 15 bases stayed unmatched. This CDR3 region has 16 residues. The CDR3 spells CASSETGTGSMGEQYF. The CDR3 DNA reads TGTGCCAGCAGTGAAACCGGGACAGGGTCAATGGGGGAGCAGTACTTC.

This clone was seen a few times. The chain links TRBV6-1 to TRBJ1-5; 8 positions match TRBD1. V trimming: 7 bases; J trimming: 4 bases; junction bases outside the gene matches: 6. From germline, CDR1 is MNHNS and CDR2 SASEGT. The CDR3 loop spans 14 amino acids. In DNA, the CDR3 is TGTGCCAGCACTACAGGGGGTTCAAATCAGCCCCAGCATTTT. Translated, it gives CASTTGGSNQPQHF.

This clone has a single count. DNA for the CDR3: TGCGCCAGCAGTAGGACAGGGGGCTTGGAGACCCAGTACTTC. Protein product: CASSRTGGLETQYF. The rearrangement uses TRBV5-1 and TRBJ2-5, with 11 bases matching TRBD1. The trim removed 5 bases at V and 5 bases at J, leaving 5 bases unmatched. Germline V gene lookup returns CDR1 SGHRS and CDR2 YFSETQ. The CDR3 loop spans 14 amino acids.

The chain joins TRBV4-3 to TRBJ2-3, with a weak D call TRBD2 (6 bases). The CDR3 totals 15 residues. The ends were cut back, 8 bases at V and 2 bases at J, with 17 bases in the middle. Germline V gives CDR1 LGHNA, CDR2 YSLEER. The CDR3 is CASLNSGSHTDTQYF. The CDR3 DNA reads as TGCGCCAGCTTGAATAGCGGTTCACACACAGATACGCAGTATTTT.

J is TRBJ2-4 and V is TRBV5-4; D might be TRBD2 (5 bases). The V and J ends lost 4 bases and 0 bases respectively, with 14 bases between them. The germline V gene has CDR1 SGHNT and CDR2 YYREEE (reference sequence). This CDR3 spans 16 amino acids. In nucleotides, the CDR3 is TGTGCCAGCAGCCTAAGGACTTCGTTAGCCAAAAACATTCAGTACTTC. Its protein product is CASSLRTSLAKNIQYF.

This clone was seen once. The rearrangement uses TRBV19 and TRBJ2-2; 12 bases map to TRBD2. The CDR3 runs 17 residues. The germline gives CDR1 LNHDA, CDR2 SQIVND (reference sequence). J lost 3 bases, V lost 6 bases, and 8 bases had no gene match. CDR3: CASSSPGLAGYTGELFF. In DNA, the CDR3 is TGTGCCAGTAGCTCTCCGGGACTAGCGGGTTACACCGGGGAGCTGTTTTTT. Based on the CDR3 plus reference TRBV19 and TRBJ2-2, the full variable domain is DGGITQSPKYLFRKEGQNVTLSCEQNLNHDAMYWYRQDPGQGLRLIYYSQIVNDFQKGDIAEGYSVSREKKESFPLTVTSAQKNPTAFYLCASSSPGLAGYTGELFFGEGSRLTVL.

The chain couples TRBV4-3 to TRBJ1-5; D gene unclear. V dropped 1 base and J dropped 9 bases, with 13 bases sitting between them. CDR3 size: 14 residues. The germline V gene encodes CDR1 LGHNA and CDR2 YSLEER. CDR3 in amino acids: CASSQVTGAGPQHF. The CDR3 DNA reads as TGCGCCAGCAGCCAAGTAACGGGTGCGGGGCCCCAGCATTTT.

The chain carries TRBV10-1 and TRBJ1-5; D possibly corresponds to TRBD1 (5 bases). Per the germline V gene, CDR1 is WNHNN and CDR2 is SYGVQD (reference sequence). V lost 0 bases, J lost 0 bases, and 9 bases lay in between. This CDR3 is built from 16 residues. The chain's CDR3 is CASSESRQNSNQPQHF. Here the CDR3 DNA reads TGCGCCAGCAGTGAGTCGAGACAGAATAGCAATCAGCCCCAGCATTTT.

This chain joins TRBV27 and TRBJ2-3, with 15 bases lining up with TRBD2. Germline CDR1 is MNHEY and CDR2 is SMNVEV (reference sequence). V dropped 8 bases and J dropped 4; count of bases not matched to a gene: 1. This CDR3 region has 14 residues. CDR3: CASGLAGGADTQYF. In DNA, the CDR3 is TGTGCCAGCGGACTAGCGGGAGGGGCAGATACGCAGTATTTT.

Here the CDR3 reads CASSLPGQDYEQYF. The CDR3 region has the DNA TGTGCCAGCAGCCTACCCGGACAGGACTACGAGCAGTACTTC. The rearrangement links TRBV28 to TRBJ2-7, with 7 bases aligning to TRBD1. The J segment lost 3 bases and the V segment lost 6 bases, leaving 8 bases of the junction unmatched. The CDR3 spans 14 residues. Germline CDR1 is MDHEN and CDR2 is SYDVKM.

The V gene is TRBV5-5, the J gene TRBJ2-7; D may be TRBD2 (7 bases). Germline CDR1 reads SGHKS; CDR2 reads YYEKEE (reference sequence). V dropped 0 bases and J dropped 3 bases, with 13 bases sitting between them. The CDR3 loop spans 15 amino acids. The CDR3: CASSLEGGPYYEQYF. The DNA for the CDR3 is TGTGCCAGCAGCTTGGAGGGGGGGCCCTACTACGAGCAGTACTTC.